Listed here are 20 T cell receptor beta chains from one sample, sequenced in a study of graft-versus-host responses after intestinal transplantation. The protocol was immunoSEQ multiplex PCR, while the TCRdb copy is restricted to in-frame clones and leaves out a portion. The sample contains approximately 85,000 clones, more than 85% of which appear only once. Antigen specificity for these receptors is unknown. Here the sequenced sample was unstimulated CD8+ T cells sorted from spleen or lymph node cells, taken before transplant. Source of these receptors: a human donor who was the organ donor for an intestinal transplant.

The chain recombines TRBV27 with TRBJ2-7; D uncertain. This CDR3 has 14 amino acids. Germline CDR1 reads MNHEY; CDR2 reads SMNVEV (reference sequence). V lost 5 bases to trimming and J lost 0 bases, with 11 bases between them. The CDR3: CASSPEAYSYEQYF. The CDR3 DNA sequence: TGTGCCAGCAGTCCCGAGGCGTACTCCTACGAGCAGTACTTC.

The V and J genes are TRBV2 and TRBJ2-2; 9 nucleotides match TRBD2. Germline V CDR1 and CDR2: SNHLY, FYNNEI. V dropped 4 bases and J dropped 3; count of bases not matched to a gene: 6. The CDR3 runs 16 residues. CDR3 protein: CASSGRTSAHTGELFF. For the CDR3, the DNA is TGTGCCAGCAGTGGTAGGACTAGCGCTCACACCGGGGAGCTGTTTTTT.

The chain couples TRBV7-2 to TRBJ1-1; a weak D match, TRBD1 (6 bases). The V and J ends lost 5 bases and 0 bases respectively, with 19 bases between them. CDR3 length: 17 amino acids. Per germline, CDR1 SGHTA and CDR2 FQGNSA. The CDR3 DNA reads TGTGCCAGCAGCCCGGTATTGGGGGGCAGCATGAACACTGAAGCTTTCTTT. Encoded protein: CASSPVLGGSMNTEAFF.

This clone has only one observation. This CDR3 reads CASSEKVGLTDTQYF. CDR3 nucleotides: TGCGCCAGCAGTGAAAAGGTTGGACTCACAGATACGCAGTATTTT. This rearrangement joins TRBV10-2 to TRBJ2-3, with D tentatively TRBD2 (5 bases). The CDR3 consists of 15 residues. Germline V gene lookup returns CDR1 WSHSY and CDR2 SAAADI. V was shortened by 3 bases and J by 2 bases, with 12 bases between the two germline ends.

This clone appeared a few times. This chain joins TRBV10-3 and TRBJ1-2; D unresolved. V was cut by 0 bases and J by 12 bases, with 14 bases left in between. The germline CDR1 and CDR2 sequences are ENHRY and SYGVKD. The CDR3 contains 13 residues. CDR3 bases: TGTGCCATCAGTGAGTCGGGAGACCCCGGCGACACCTTC. This encodes CAISESGDPGDTF.

The J gene is TRBJ2-5, the V gene TRBV13; D is uncertain. CDR1 is PRHDT and CDR2 is FYEKMQ in the germline V gene (reference sequence). Trimming cost V 7 bases and J 4 bases, with 16 bases left between them. The CDR3 covers 14 residues. DNA of the CDR3: TGTGCCAGCACACTCAAGACGAGCTTAGAGACCCAGTACTTC. The encoded protein is CASTLKTSLETQYF.

This CDR3 is CASSVQGTPLYGYTF. Here the CDR3 DNA reads TGTGCCAGTAGTGTACAGGGGACTCCCCTTTATGGCTACACCTTC. The rearrangement joins TRBV19 to TRBJ1-2, with 7 bases lining up with TRBD1. Trimming took 5 bases from V and 5 from J; bases not matched to a gene: 11. Germline V gene sequence: CDR1 LNHDA, CDR2 SQIVND (reference sequence). This CDR3 has 15 amino acids.

This chain connects TRBV4-1 to TRBJ2-1, with 10 bases lining up with TRBD2. V trimming: 3 bases; J trimming: 6 bases; junction bases outside the gene matches: 8. CDR1 and CDR2 from the germline V gene are MGHRA and YSYEKL. The CDR3 consists of 16 residues. Here the CDR3 DNA reads TGCGCCAGCAGCCATATAGCGGGGGGCCTCCTCAATGAGCAGTTCTTC. Amino acid sequence: CASSHIAGGLLNEQFF.

The gene calls are TRBV7-9 and TRBJ2-1; D is ambiguous. Germline CDR1 and CDR2: SEHNR and FQNEAQ (reference sequence). The V gene lost 5 bases and the J gene lost 1 base, with 15 bases spanning the gap. The CDR3 is 16 amino acids. The chain's CDR3 is CASSPSRFASYNEQFF. DNA of the CDR3: TGTGCCAGCAGCCCGAGCAGGTTCGCGTCCTACAATGAGCAGTTCTTC.

The chain joins TRBV11-2 to TRBJ2-7; D not resolved. Germline V lookup: CDR1 SGHAT, CDR2 FQNNGV. With 6 bases removed from V and 3 bases from J, the gap between germline ends came to 12 bases. CDR3 length: 13 residues. The CDR3 nucleotides are TGTGCCAGCAGTCCCTACCACGGCTACGAGCAGTACTTC. Translating it yields CASSPYHGYEQYF.

J is TRBJ2-1 and V is TRBV6-5, with 9 bases fitting TRBD2. CDR3 length: 14 amino acids. In germline, CDR1 is MNHEY, CDR2 SVGAGI. Trimming took 3 bases from V and 7 from J; bases not matched to a gene: 4. This CDR3 reads CASSYSGSINEQFF. CDR3 coding DNA: TGTGCCAGCAGTTATAGCGGGAGCATAAATGAGCAGTTCTTC.

This chain links TRBV10-1 with TRBJ2-1; no clear D. The CDR3 contains 12 residues. Deletions cut 4 bases from V and 3 bases from J, with 4 bases between. CDR1 is WNHNN and CDR2 is SYGVQD in the germline V gene (reference sequence). CDR3 protein: CASSGDYNEQFF. The CDR3 DNA reads TGCGCCAGCAGTGGTGACTACAATGAGCAGTTCTTC.

The CDR3 is CASSFATGGGGQQYF. In DNA form, the CDR3 reads TGTGCCAGCAGTTTCGCGACAGGGGGTGGGGGGCAGCAGTACTTC. V is TRBV6-5 and J is TRBJ2-7; TRBD1 matches 9 bases. The CDR3 runs 15 residues. CDR1 is MNHEY and CDR2 is SVGAGI in the germline V gene. The ends lost 4 bases at V and 8 bases at J; junction bases unmatched: 12.

V and J are TRBV27 and TRBJ2-1, with TRBD2 matching 10 bases. CDR3 size: 16 residues. Germline V gives CDR1 MNHEY, CDR2 SMNVEV (reference sequence). The V gene end was trimmed by 0 bases and the J gene end by 9 bases; junction bases not matched to a gene: 8. CDR3 in DNA: TGTGCCAGCAGTTTATCGAAGCGGGGGGGCGTGAGTGAGCAGTTCTTC. Encoded protein: CASSLSKRGGVSEQFF.

CDR3 residues: CASSYGSHYEQYF. Here the CDR3 DNA reads TGTGCCAGCAGTTACGGATCGCATTACGAGCAGTACTTC. This chain connects TRBV6-5 to TRBJ2-5; D is ambiguous. Judging by the DNA end, TRBJ2-7 fits better; the J call may be wrong. There are 13 residues in the CDR3. The germline V gene encodes CDR1 MNHEY and CDR2 SVGAGI.

The V call is TRBV11-2, the J call TRBJ2-7; no clear D gene. The CDR3 is made up of 13 amino acids. Trimming stripped 1 base from V and 3 bases from J, with 7 bases between. Germline lookup yields CDR1 SGHAT and CDR2 FQNNGV. CDR3 sequence reads: CASSLAGSYEQYF. The CDR3, as DNA: TGTGCCAGCAGCTTAGCGGGTAGCTACGAGCAGTACTTC.

This chain uses TRBV19 with TRBJ2-2, with TRBD1 matching 7 bases. CDR3 size: 13 residues. The ends lost 8 bases at V and 3 bases at J; junction bases unmatched: 3. Germline CDR1 LNHDA, CDR2 SQIVND (reference sequence). The CDR3, as DNA: TGTGCCAGTTCTGACAGGGACACCGGGGAGCTGTTTTTT. Translation gives CASSDRDTGELFF. Using reference TRBV19 and TRBJ2-2 for the parts outside the CDR3, the full variable domain is DGGITQSPKYLFRKEGQNVTLSCEQNLNHDAMYWYRQDPGQGLRLIYYSQIVNDFQKGDIAEGYSVSREKKESFPLTVTSAQKNPTAFYLCASSDRDTGELFFGEGSRLTVL.

The rearrangement joins TRBV7-9 to TRBJ2-1; D is undetermined. The CDR3 consists of 13 residues. Per the germline V gene, CDR1 is SEHNR and CDR2 is FQNEAQ (reference sequence). V lost 6 bases, J lost 0 bases, and 6 bases lay in between. CDR3 bases: TGTGCCAGCAGGCCGGGCTCCTACAATGAGCAGTTCTTC. It is translated as CASRPGSYNEQFF. Looking up the rest from reference TRBV7-9 and TRBJ2-1 gives the full variable domain: DTGVSQNPRHKITKRGQNVTFRCDPISEHNRLYWYRQTLGQGPEFLTYFQNEAQLEKSRLLSDRFSAERPKGSFSTLEIQRTEQGDSAMYLCASRPGSYNEQFFGPGTRLTVL.

V and J are TRBV4-1 and TRBJ2-3; the match to TRBD2 covers 7 bases. Germline V lookup: CDR1 MGHRA, CDR2 YSYEKL. CDR3 length: 15 amino acids. The V segment lost 4 bases and the J segment 4 bases; nucleotides outside the gene matches: 8. Here the CDR3 DNA reads TGCGCCAGCAGCCGGACTAGGTTTTTGTCAGATACGCAGTATTTT. Protein: CASSRTRFLSDTQYF.

This chain uses TRBV19 with TRBJ1-4; maybe TRBD1 (6 bases). The CDR3 is 15 residues long. Germline loops: CDR1 LNHDA, CDR2 SQIVND (reference sequence). Trimming stripped 0 bases from V and 10 bases from J, with 15 bases between. The DNA for the CDR3 is TGTGCCAGTAGTATAGATACAGGGCAATTGAGAAAACTGTTTTTT. Translated: CASSIDTGQLRKLFF.